This T cell receptor (beta chain) was sequenced in a study of long-term antiretroviral therapy in people with HIV. Note on this clone: Its antigen is not known.

Survey level was the resolution at which the v3.0 immunoSEQ assay ran. The data were produced by immunoSEQ multiplex PCR, yet TCRdb's version contains in-frame clones alone and is incomplete. The data hold 20,000 to 25,000 clones, with around 87% observed a single time. Study-wide points: Older ART regimens were possibly in use when the blood was collected between the mid-2000s and the late 2010s.

The receptor was derived from a woman between 45 and 65 years old with HIV. The starting material was unsorted PBMCs, obtained approximately 2.5 years after starting antiretroviral therapy.

As DNA, the CDR3 is TGTGCCAGCAGTGCGTTAGGGACCCCTGCCGGGGAGCTGTTTTTT. This translates into CASSALGTPAGELFF. The chain employs TRBV6-1 and TRBJ2-2; D is perhaps TRBD1 or TRBD2 (5 bases each). Germline V lookup: CDR1 MNHNS, CDR2 SASEGT. The CDR3 is made up of 15 amino acids. V gave up 4 bases and J gave up 6 bases, with 15 bases separating them.